This entry lists 2 T cell receptor beta chains sequenced from one sample in a study of CD8 T cells in ankylosing spondylitis. TCRdb processed the 5' RACE reads anew with MiXCR; each CDR3 protein has one entry. The data show roughly 230,000 distinct CDR3 sequences, with under 20% seen just once and around a third held by the top ten. The specimen sequenced was blood, either unsorted or a sorted T cell fraction (not recorded which). The receptors derive from a male donor with ankylosing spondylitis or in good health (not recorded which).

The chain links TRBV11-2 to TRBJ2-7, with a possible D match to TRBD1 (6 bases). Germline V gene data show CDR1 as SGHAT and CDR2 as FQNNGV. The CDR3 loop spans 19 amino acids. The germline V and J ends were trimmed by 6 bases and 2 bases, with 29 bases remaining between them. CDR3 bases: TGTGCCAGCAGACGGAGCTTAGCAGGGGACGGGCCCCCTCCCTACGAGCAGTACTTC. It is translated as CASRRSLAGDGPPPYEQYF.

This clonotype has a count of ten or more. V usage is TRBV4-3 and J usage is TRBJ2-6; D is unresolved. Trimming removed 1 base from V and 1 base from J, with 8 bases in between. Germline values: CDR1 LGHNA, CDR2 YSLEER. The CDR3 is made up of 16 amino acids. The CDR3, as DNA: TGCGCCAGCAGCCAAGTGGTCGGGTCTGGGGCCAACGTCCTGACTTTC. It codes for CASSQVVGSGANVLTF.